The 16 T cell receptor beta chains below come from one sample, sequenced in a study of blood T cell repertoires in COVID-19 (dated by TCRdb to the early 2020s). The protocol used for the library was the immunoSEQ multiplex PCR assay. This is the immuneACCESS table as TCRdb keeps it, with only in-frame sequences that have V and J called. A part of the clones is gone; compared with another copy, unresolved V genes explain less than half, and the rest is unexplained. A total of 270,000 or so clones appear in this sample, approximately 86% of them only once. The ten largest clones add up to over 2.5% of the sample. Sequenced: PBMCs or T cells enriched from blood (not recorded which). These receptors were collected from a woman under 30 who had recovered from COVID-19.

The chain has TRBV25-1 and TRBJ2-2; D might be TRBD1 (5 bases). This CDR3 is 14 amino acids long. Germline V gene lookup returns CDR1 MGHDK and CDR2 SYGVNS. Trimming removed 1 base at V and 3 bases at J, with 6 bases between. The CDR3 protein is CASSESRDTGELFF. In DNA, the CDR3 is TGTGCCAGCAGTGAATCCAGGGACACCGGGGAGCTGTTTTTT. Full variable domain (remainder filled in from reference TRBV25-1 and TRBJ2-2): EADIYQTPRYLVIGTGKKITLECSQTMGHDKMYWYQQDPGMELHLIHYSYGVNSTEKGDLSSESTVSRIRTEHFPLTLESARPSHTSQYLCASSESRDTGELFFGEGSRLTVL.

The genes are TRBV11-3 and TRBJ1-6; D is unresolved. Germline values: CDR1 SGHNT, CDR2 YENEEA. Trimming pared 1 base from V and 8 bases from J, leaving 24 bases between. The CDR3 length is 19 residues. DNA of the CDR3: TGTGCCAGCAGCTTAGGGGTCCCGGGCCGCAAGAGGGTGGATTCACCCCTCCACTTT. Protein sequence: CASSLGVPGRKRVDSPLHF.

DNA for the CDR3: TGTGCCAGCAGTTATACAGGGTATTATGGCTACACCTTC. This translates into CASSYTGYYGYTF. The chain employs TRBV7-2 and TRBJ1-2; a possible D gene is TRBD1 (6 bases). Germline V gene data show CDR1 as SGHTA and CDR2 as FQGNSA. The germline V and J ends were trimmed by 6 bases and 5 bases, with 13 bases remaining between them. This CDR3 comprises 13 residues.

This clone appeared once. The V gene is TRBV5-1, the J gene TRBJ2-1; 9 nucleotides line up with TRBD1. The V gene end was trimmed by 3 bases and the J gene end by 8 bases; junction bases not matched to a gene: 9. Germline-derived CDR1 and CDR2 are SGHRS and YFSETQ. The CDR3 length is 15 residues. CDR3 region: CASSSGQGTWDEQFF. CDR3 sequence (DNA): TGCGCCAGCAGCTCCGGACAGGGGACTTGGGATGAGCAGTTCTTC.

In DNA, the CDR3 is TGTGCCAGCAGCTTTGCGCTAGCGGGAGAGACCCAGTACTTC. Amino acids: CASSFALAGETQYF. The rearrangement uses TRBV5-4 and TRBJ2-5, with 8 bases that match TRBD2. J was trimmed by 4 bases and V by 2 bases; bases with no gene match: 4. The CDR3 sequence is 14 residues long. Germline-derived CDR1 and CDR2 are SGHNT and YYREEE (reference sequence).

The rearrangement links TRBV10-3 to TRBJ2-5; TRBD1 aligns across 8 bases. With 0 bases clipped from V and 6 bases from J, the junction kept 3 bases outside the gene matches. CDR3 length: 14 amino acids. The germline V gene encodes CDR1 ENHRY and CDR2 SYGVKD. CDR3 DNA sequence: TGTGCCATCAGTGAGTCGACAGGGGCGAAGACCCAGTACTTC. Its protein product is CAISESTGAKTQYF.

The chain employs TRBV2 and TRBJ2-7; TRBD2 aligns across 11 bases. This CDR3 has 19 amino acids. Per the germline V gene, CDR1 is SNHLY and CDR2 is FYNNEI. The V gene end was trimmed by 6 bases and the J gene end by 3 bases; junction bases not matched to a gene: 19. DNA of the CDR3: TGTGCCAGCAGAACGATACGCGGGACTAGCGGCCGAAGGGGCTACGAGCAGTACTTC. The encoded protein is CASRTIRGTSGRRGYEQYF.

This clone has just one count. V usage is TRBV24-1 and J usage is TRBJ2-3, with D possibly TRBD2 on 6 matching bases. The length of the CDR3 is 15 residues. Germline V lookup: CDR1 KGHDR, CDR2 SFDVKD. With 1 base removed from V and 1 base from J, the gap between germline ends came to 8 bases. DNA of the CDR3: TGTGCCACCAGTGATTTTACGGGGGGCACAGATACGCAGTATTTT. Encoded protein: CATSDFTGGTDTQYF.

The gene calls are TRBV7-9 and TRBJ1-1, with D perhaps matching TRBD1 (5 bases). Trimming left V 3 bases short and J 4 bases short, with 9 bases between. Germline CDR1 SEHNR, CDR2 FQNEAQ (reference sequence). CDR3 length: 13 residues. The CDR3 sequence: CASSFGGITEAFF. The CDR3, as DNA: TGTGCCAGCAGCTTCGGGGGGATCACTGAAGCTTTCTTT.

The V call is TRBV29-1, the J call TRBJ2-1; 13 nucleotides agree with TRBD2. The CDR3 contains 16 residues. Germline lookup yields CDR1 SQVTM and CDR2 ANQGSEA. The junction had 4 bases not matched to a gene; V was cut back by 5 bases and J by 0 bases. The DNA of the CDR3 is TGCAGCGTTACGGGACTAGCGGGAAGCTCCTACAATGAGCAGTTCTTC. It codes for CSVTGLAGSSYNEQFF.

This rearrangement joins TRBV27 to TRBJ2-5; 10 positions agree with TRBD2. V was clipped by 6 bases and J by 5 bases; unmatched bases: 9. The CDR3 is 15 residues long. The V gene's germline CDR1 is MNHEY and CDR2 SMNVEV (reference sequence). CDR3 amino acids: CASSQASGGWETQYF. In DNA, the CDR3 is TGTGCCAGCAGCCAGGCTAGCGGGGGATGGGAGACCCAGTACTTC.

A remark on this clone: The same CDR3 is also encoded by other DNA sequences in this sample. The DNA for the CDR3 is TGTGCCAGCAGCTCGGGGGATCAGCCCCAGCATTTT. Translation gives CASSSGDQPQHF. V usage is TRBV7-9 and J usage is TRBJ1-5; a weak D match, TRBD1 (5 bases). V lost 4 bases to trimming and J lost 5 bases, with 6 bases between them. Germline CDR1 reads SEHNR; CDR2 reads FQNEAQ (reference sequence). CDR3 length equals 12 residues. The full variable domain, with the rest looked up from reference TRBV7-9 and TRBJ1-5, is DTGVSQNPRHKITKRGQNVTFRCDPISEHNRLYWYRQTLGQGPEFLTYFQNEAQLEKSRLLSDRFSAERPKGSFSTLEIQRTEQGDSAMYLCASSSGDQPQHFGDGTRLSIL.

The chain carries TRBV7-9 and TRBJ2-7, with D maybe TRBD2 (6 bases). The germline gives CDR1 SEHNR, CDR2 FQNEAQ (reference sequence). The CDR3 is 17 amino acids. The V gene lost 1 base and the J gene lost 0 bases, with 16 bases spanning the gap. CDR3 bases: TGTGCCAGCAGCTTAGATCTTAGCGGTTCTAGCTCCTACGAGCAGTACTTC. Residues: CASSLDLSGSSSYEQYF.

The CDR3 DNA sequence: TGTGCCAGCGTCGGGACAGCTAATGAAAAACTGTTTTTT. This codes for CASVGTANEKLFF. The V and J genes are TRBV3-1 (or the pseudogene TRBV3-2) and TRBJ1-4; 7 bases align to TRBD1. The CDR3 covers 13 residues. Germline CDR1 and CDR2: LGHDT and YNNKEL (reference sequence). The trim removed 8 bases at V and 3 bases at J, leaving 3 bases unmatched.

A note on this clone: Within the sample, other DNA sequences also encode this same CDR3. The chain carries TRBV5-4 and TRBJ2-7; 8 bases are a match to TRBD2. Trimming cost V 2 bases and J 1 base; bases outside gene matches: 2. Germline lookup yields CDR1 SGHNT and CDR2 YYREEE (reference sequence). CDR3 size: 14 residues. The CDR3 loop reads CASSLKRGSYEQYF. CDR3 sequence (DNA): TGTGCCAGCAGCTTAAAGCGGGGGTCCTACGAGCAGTACTTC.

The chain couples TRBV24-1 to TRBJ1-5; D is possibly TRBD1 (6 bases). The germline gives CDR1 KGHDR, CDR2 SFDVKD. CDR3 length: 16 residues. V lost 2 bases to trimming and J lost 1 base, with 11 bases between them. CDR3 loop: CATSDWDNESNQPQHF. The CDR3, as DNA: TGTGCCACCAGTGATTGGGACAATGAAAGCAATCAGCCCCAGCATTTT.